This T cell receptor (beta chain) was found in a study of cytomegalovirus exposure and HLA in healthy donors. Study as a whole: In terms of ancestry, the Caucasian-associated cluster contained around 79% of the approximately 400 genotyped donors.

The germline V and J ends were trimmed by 3 bases and 7 bases, with 14 bases remaining between them. Germline CDR1 and CDR2: SGDLS and YYNGEE. This CDR3 is built from 14 residues. The PCR employed 60 Vbeta primers together with 13 Jbeta primers. Assay used: immunoSEQ multiplex PCR; TCRdb lists only in-frame clones, some missing. The top ten hold 2% of the sample, which has roughly 250,000 clones, 84% seen once. The study's findings and limits: A few of the chains that were CMV-associated were confirmed in vitro to be specific for CMV antigens. Rare sequences made up most TCRs, while some public TCRs were found in many donors.

A note on this clone: Antigen: not known.

This TCR came from a woman aged 40 to 50 in good health and CMV-seropositive. The specimen was PBMCs. This chain joins TRBV9 and TRBJ1-5; maybe TRBD1 (5 bases). The CDR3 here is CASSDGQGVQPQHF. The CDR3 region has the DNA TGTGCCAGCAGCGATGGACAAGGGGTCCAGCCCCAGCATTTT.